A selection of T cell receptor beta chains follows, all from one sample in a study of blood T cell repertoires in COVID-19. The data were produced by immunoSEQ multiplex PCR, yet TCRdb's version contains in-frame clones alone and is incomplete. The data hold about 200,000 clones, with more than 75% observed a single time. What was sequenced was peripheral blood. The source is a woman at least 80 years old with acute or convalescent COVID-19. Both conserved end residues are part of each CDR3. Each record gives: V gene, J gene, D gene, clone size, CDR3 DNA, CDR3 protein. The D gene is left open where the match is weak. Some rows mark clone size as missing; the rest say once, few, many or name a class of expanded clone.

V: TRBV10-3; J: TRBJ1-6; D: TRBD1; size: NA; DNA: TGTGCCATCAGGGGACAGGGTGCGAATTCACCCCTCCACTTT; CDR3: CAIRGQGANSPLHF
V: TRBV5-5; J: TRBJ2-7; D: NA; size: NA; DNA: TGTGCCAGCAGTCAGAACTACGAGCAGTACTTC; CDR3: CASSQNYEQYF
V: TRBV11-2; J: TRBJ2-7; D: NA; size: once; DNA: TGTGCCAGCAGCTTCGCGGGCTACGAGCAGTACTTC; CDR3: CASSFAGYEQYF
V: TRBV5-6; J: TRBJ1-5; D: NA; size: NA; DNA: TGTGCCAGCAGCTGGTCCCCGGCGGGCAATCAGCCCCAGCATTTT; CDR3: CASSWSPAGNQPQHF
V: TRBV10-3; J: TRBJ2-7; D: NA; size: NA; DNA: TGTGCCATCAGTGAGTCTGGAGGGGGCGGGTACGAGCAGTACTTC; CDR3: CAISESGGGGYEQYF
V: TRBV11-2; J: TRBJ2-7; D: NA; size: once; DNA: TGTGCCAGCAGCTTAGCCCCGGGGGTCTCCTACGAGCAGTACTTC; CDR3: CASSLAPGVSYEQYF
V: TRBV6-5; J: TRBJ1-2; D: NA; size: NA; DNA: TGTGCCAGCAGATGGGCTGACCGCTATGGCTACACCTTC; CDR3: CASRWADRYGYTF
V: TRBV27; J: TRBJ2-5; D: TRBD1; size: NA; DNA: TGTGCCAGCAGTTCGGACAGGGGGCAGGGAGAGACCCAGTACTTC; CDR3: CASSSDRGQGETQYF
V: TRBV21-1; J: TRBJ1-6; D: NA; size: NA; DNA: TGTGCCAGCAGCAAAACGAACATGAAATTATATAATTCACCCCTCCACTTT; CDR3: CASSKTNMKLYNSPLHF
V: TRBV28; J: TRBJ2-7; D: TRBD2; size: NA; DNA: TGTGCCAGCACCCCTAGCGGGAGTTTCTACGAGCAGTACTTC; CDR3: CASTPSGSFYEQYF
V: TRBV9; J: TRBJ2-7; D: TRBD2; size: NA; DNA: TGTGCCAGCAGCGTAGATGGGGCGGGAGGACTCGAGCAGTACTTC; CDR3: CASSVDGAGGLEQYF
V: TRBV2; J: TRBJ1-2; D: NA; size: few; DNA: TGTGCCAGCAGTGGCCAGGGCGTCTATGGCTACACCTTC; CDR3: CASSGQGVYGYTF
V: TRBV3-1/TRBV3-2; J: TRBJ2-1; D: TRBD2; size: NA; DNA: TGTGCCAGCAGCCCGACTAGCGGAACTTACAATGAGCAGTTCTTC; CDR3: CASSPTSGTYNEQFF
V: TRBV18; J: TRBJ1-1; D: NA; size: NA; DNA: TGTGCCAGCTCACCGGAAACGAGGACTGAAGCTTTCTTT; CDR3: CASSPETRTEAFF
V: TRBV5-1; J: TRBJ2-7; D: NA; size: NA; DNA: TGCGCCAGCAACAACGGGACTTTTGGCTCCTACGAGCAGTACTTC; CDR3: CASNNGTFGSYEQYF
V: TRBV5-1; J: TRBJ1-2; D: NA; size: NA; DNA: TGCGCCAGCAGCTTGGCCGGGTACGATGGCTACACCTTC; CDR3: CASSLAGYDGYTF
V: TRBV11-2; J: TRBJ2-7; D: NA; size: few; DNA: TGTGCCAGCAGCTTGGTAGTTACCTACGAGCAGTACTTC; CDR3: CASSLVVTYEQYF
V: TRBV9; J: TRBJ1-5; D: TRBD1; size: NA; DNA: TGTGCCAGCAGCCCCGGGACAGGGGGCAATCAGCCCCAGCATTTT; CDR3: CASSPGTGGNQPQHF
V: TRBV7-9; J: TRBJ2-1; D: TRBD1; size: NA; DNA: TGTGCCAGCAGCCAGCCTGGGACAGGGGGGAATGAGCAGTTCTTC; CDR3: CASSQPGTGGNEQFF
V: TRBV18; J: TRBJ1-1; D: NA; size: NA; DNA: TGTGCCAGCTCCATCGGCGGGGGGGGTGAAGCTTTCTTT; CDR3: CASSIGGGGEAFF
V: TRBV9; J: TRBJ1-2; D: TRBD1; size: few; DNA: TGTGCCAGCAGCGTAGCTCCGATGACAGGGACTTATGGCTACACCTTC; CDR3: CASSVAPMTGTYGYTF
V: TRBV18; J: TRBJ1-1; D: TRBD1; size: NA; DNA: TGTGCCAGCTCACCAACAGGGGGAGGGCCTGAAGCTTTCTTT; CDR3: CASSPTGGGPEAFF
V: TRBV24-1; J: TRBJ2-7; D: NA; size: NA; DNA: TGTGCCACCACCAGAGAACCCGGGACACTCAGCTCCTACGAGCAGTACTTC; CDR3: CATTREPGTLSSYEQYF
V: TRBV5-6; J: TRBJ1-1; D: NA; size: once; DNA: TGTGCCAGCAGCGATCACAGGGTTCTGAACACTGAAGCTTTCTTT; CDR3: CASSDHRVLNTEAFF
V: TRBV3-1/TRBV3-2; J: TRBJ1-1; D: TRBD1; size: few; DNA: TGTGCCAGCAGCCATCTCACAGGGGGCACTGAAGCTTTCTTT; CDR3: CASSHLTGGTEAFF
V: TRBV24-1; J: TRBJ2-3; D: TRBD2; size: NA; DNA: TGTGCCACCAGTGACCAGCGGGAGGCAGCAGATACGCAGTATTTT; CDR3: CATSDQREAADTQYF
V: TRBV3-1/TRBV3-2; J: TRBJ2-7; D: NA; size: NA; DNA: TGTGCCAGCAGCCAAGACCTGGAGACCCAGCAGTACTTC; CDR3: CASSQDLETQQYF
V: TRBV18; J: TRBJ2-3; D: NA; size: NA; DNA: TGTGCCAGCTCACAAAGACAGCTCACAGATACGCAGTATTTT; CDR3: CASSQRQLTDTQYF
V: TRBV5-1; J: TRBJ1-2; D: NA; size: few; DNA: TGCGCCAGCACCGGGACTCCCGAAAACTATGGCTACACCTTC; CDR3: CASTGTPENYGYTF
V: TRBV11-2; J: TRBJ2-3; D: NA; size: NA; DNA: TGTGCCAGCAGCTTAACATTGAGAAGCGGGGAGGGGGCAGATACGCAGTATTTT; CDR3: CASSLTLRSGEGADTQYF
V: TRBV7-9; J: TRBJ1-6; D: TRBD1; size: NA; DNA: TGTGCCAGCAGGACAGGGGTAGATTCACCCCTCCACTTT; CDR3: CASRTGVDSPLHF
V: TRBV13; J: TRBJ2-7; D: TRBD2; size: few; DNA: TGTGCCAGCAGCTTAGCATCCGCGGGAGCCGAGCAGTACTTC; CDR3: CASSLASAGAEQYF
V: TRBV7-2; J: TRBJ1-1; D: NA; size: NA; DNA: TGTGCCAGCAGCCTGATGAACGGACAGACGAACACTGAAGCTTTCTTT; CDR3: CASSLMNGQTNTEAFF
V: TRBV6-5; J: TRBJ1-2; D: TRBD1; size: few; DNA: TGTGCCAGCAGTTATGGACAGGATGGCTATACCTTC; CDR3: CASSYGQDGYTF